Each of the 25 T cell receptor beta chains below was sequenced from the same sample in a study of shared T cell receptors in the human thymus. Method: immunoSEQ multiplex PCR; TCRdb's copy keeps in-frame clones and lacks some. Of approximately 760,000 clones in the sample, roughly 85% were seen once. These data were likewise used in another study, on human thymus T cells.

Sequenced: thymocytes. The origin of the receptors is a girl under three years old with a congenital heart defect.

The chain couples TRBV10-2 to TRBJ2-4; D gene ambiguous. Germline-derived CDR1 and CDR2 are WSHSY and SAAADI. V shed 4 bases and J shed 0 bases, with 4 bases lying between them. This CDR3 region has 13 residues. CDR3 DNA sequence: TGCGCCAGCAGTGCCAGAGCCAAAAACATTCAGTACTTC. Translating gives CASSARAKNIQYF.

The chain carries TRBV4-1 and TRBJ2-1, with TRBD1 matching 12 bases. Per the germline V gene, CDR1 is MGHRA and CDR2 is YSYEKL. The CDR3 has 22 amino acids. V lost 1 base, J lost 6 bases, and 22 bases stayed unmatched. CDR3 in DNA: TGCGCCAGCAGCCAAGTCCGGCTTCCATCGTGGTACGGGACAGGGGGCCTCAATGAGCAGTTCTTC. Its protein is CASSQVRLPSWYGTGGLNEQFF.

The gene calls are TRBV7-9 and TRBJ1-2; 8 nucleotides line up with TRBD1. Germline V CDR1 and CDR2: SEHNR, FQNEAQ (reference sequence). The CDR3 length is 16 residues. J was trimmed by 4 bases and V by 1 base; bases with no gene match: 8. CDR3 protein: CASSLVLGTGLYGYTF. CDR3 DNA sequence: TGTGCCAGCAGCTTAGTGCTCGGGACAGGCCTCTATGGCTACACCTTC.

This clone was counted once. The chain joins TRBV7-6 to TRBJ1-6, with D unresolved. Germline V CDR1 and CDR2: SGHVS, FNYEAQ. V dropped 1 base and J dropped 0 bases, with 4 bases sitting between them. The CDR3 spans 15 residues. The CDR3: CASSLGSSYNSPLHF. In DNA form, the CDR3 reads TGTGCCAGCAGCTTAGGTAGCTCCTATAATTCACCCCTCCACTTT.

The chain joins TRBV7-2 to TRBJ2-5, with 10 bases identical to TRBD2. The V and J ends lost 7 bases and 5 bases, in that order; junction bases with no gene match: 13. Germline loops: CDR1 SGHTA, CDR2 FQGNSA. The CDR3 consists of 16 residues. CDR3 coding DNA: TGTGCCAGCACCCACCCCCAGCGGGGGGGCCTGGAGACCCAGTACTTC. This encodes CASTHPQRGGLETQYF.

This clone was seen only a few times. The genes are TRBV18 and TRBJ1-6; no clear D. This CDR3 has 13 amino acids. Looked up from germline, CDR1 is KGHSH and CDR2 is LQKENI. Trimming removed 2 bases at V and 6 bases at J, with 5 bases between. The CDR3: CASSPSPNSPLHF. The CDR3 region has the DNA TGTGCCAGCTCACCATCTCCTAATTCACCCCTCCACTTT.

The chain has TRBV6-1 and TRBJ2-7, with D unresolved. Germline V gene sequence: CDR1 MNHNS, CDR2 SASEGT. CDR3 length: 13 residues. V lost 8 bases, J lost 3 bases, and 14 bases lay in between. The CDR3 DNA follows: TGTGCCAGCGGTGGCAGGCCGCTCTACGAGCAGTACTTC. It specifies CASGGRPLYEQYF.

This chain uses TRBV5-6 with TRBJ1-5; D remains unclear. The CDR3 loop spans 17 amino acids. The germline CDR1 and CDR2 sequences are SGHDT and YYEEEE. V was pared by 1 base and J by 0 bases, with 14 bases between. The CDR3 region has the DNA TGTGCCAGCAGCTTGTCCGGAGCGAAATATAGCAATCAGCCCCAGCATTTT. Its protein is CASSLSGAKYSNQPQHF.

The genes are TRBV2 and TRBJ1-5, with D possibly being TRBD1 (6 bases). CDR1 and CDR2 (germline): SNHLY, FYNNEI. Trimming shortened V by 6 bases and J by 7 bases, and 25 bases separated the two germline ends. The CDR3 has 17 amino acids. The CDR3 DNA follows: TGTGCCAGCAGGGCGTCAGGGGATCAGAATACGGGACAGCCCCAGCATTTT. It codes for CASRASGDQNTGQPQHF.

Only one count was recorded for this clone. V and J are TRBV30 and TRBJ1-5, with a possible D match to TRBD1 (6 bases). The CDR3 loop spans 15 amino acids. Germline V gene data show CDR1 as GTSNPN and CDR2 as SVGIG (reference sequence). The V gene lost 4 bases and the J gene lost 0 bases, with 13 bases spanning the gap. CDR3 DNA: TGTGCCTGGAAACCCCCGACAGGTAGCAATCAGCCCCAGCATTTT. Protein sequence: CAWKPPTGSNQPQHF. Together with reference TRBV30 and TRBJ1-5, the CDR3 gives the full variable domain: SQTIHQWPATLVQPVGSPLSLECTVEGTSNPNLYWYRQAAGRGLQLLFYSVGIGQISSEVPQNLSASRPQDRQFILSSKKLLLSDSGFYLCAWKPPTGSNQPQHFGDGTRLSIL.

This chain joins TRBV7-9 and TRBJ2-3; D unclear. Per the germline V gene, CDR1 is SEHNR and CDR2 is FQNEAQ (reference sequence). V was clipped by 1 base and J by 3 bases, with 17 bases between them. This CDR3 has 17 amino acids. The CDR3 protein is CASSLVHRFRLTDTQYF. The CDR3 nucleotides are TGTGCCAGCAGCTTAGTCCACCGGTTTCGATTGACAGATACGCAGTATTTT.

The V gene is TRBV7-3, the J gene TRBJ2-7, with a tentative D call TRBD1 (6 bases). CDR1 is SGHTA, CDR2 FQGTGA, per germline. The CDR3 spans 14 residues. The V and J ends lost 5 bases and 3 bases respectively, with 14 bases between them. The DNA for the CDR3 is TGTGCCAGCAGCCCGGACAGCCGGGGCTACGAGCAGTACTTC. Residues: CASSPDSRGYEQYF. Full variable domain (missing parts from reference TRBV7-3 and TRBJ2-7): GAGVSQTPSNKVTEKGKYVELRCDPISGHTALYWYRQSLGQGPEFLIYFQGTGAADDSGLPNDRFFAVRPEGSVSTLKIQRTERGDSAVYLCASSPDSRGYEQYFGPGTRLTVT.

The V gene is TRBV19, the J gene TRBJ2-7; 10 bases fit TRBD2. V gave up 6 bases and J gave up 2 bases; unmatched junction bases: 10. The CDR3 sequence is 16 residues long. CDR1 and CDR2 (germline): LNHDA, SQIVND (reference sequence). The CDR3 coding sequence is TGTGCCAGTAGCCTGGATAGCGGGGGGACCCCCTACGAGCAGTACTTC. It is translated as CASSLDSGGTPYEQYF.

This rearrangement joins TRBV6-5 to TRBJ2-3, with TRBD1 identical over 8 bases. CDR3 length: 15 residues. The germline CDR1 and CDR2 sequences are MNHEY and SVGAGI. V gave up 6 bases and J gave up 6 bases; unmatched junction bases: 11. The chain's CDR3 is CASSPHRDRNDTQYF. CDR3 bases: TGTGCCAGCAGCCCGCACCGGGACAGGAATGATACGCAGTATTTT.

The V gene is TRBV6-1, the J gene TRBJ1-1; D gene ambiguous. The ends were cut back, 3 bases at V and 2 bases at J, with 13 bases in the middle. The germline gives CDR1 MNHNS, CDR2 SASEGT. This CDR3 spans 15 amino acids. The CDR3 nucleotides read TGTGCCAGCAGTGACGGTTCTGGAGGTAACACTGAAGCTTTCTTT. Translating it yields CASSDGSGGNTEAFF.

This sequence joins TRBV25-1 and TRBJ1-1, with D unclear. Trimming removed 0 bases at V and 3 bases at J, with 8 bases between. Germline V gives CDR1 MGHDK, CDR2 SYGVNS. The CDR3 contains 14 residues. The CDR3 sequence: CASSEYSRYTEAFF. Here the CDR3 DNA reads TGTGCCAGCAGTGAATATTCACGGTACACTGAAGCTTTCTTT.

This chain uses TRBV6-1 with TRBJ1-4; TRBD1 matches 7 bases. The CDR3 length is 15 residues. The germline V gene has CDR1 MNHNS and CDR2 SASEGT. V dropped 7 bases and J dropped 6; count of bases not matched to a gene: 11. DNA for the CDR3: TGTGCCAGCACTGAGACAGGGCTGCATGATGAAAAACTGTTTTTT. Encoded protein: CASTETGLHDEKLFF.

The chain recombines TRBV5-1 with TRBJ1-4; 8 bases agree with TRBD1. The CDR3 sequence is 15 residues long. In germline, CDR1 is SGHRS, CDR2 YFSETQ. The V gene end was trimmed by 4 bases and the J gene end by 6 bases; junction bases not matched to a gene: 8. The CDR3 protein is CASSGPRGQDEKLFF. The CDR3 DNA reads as TGCGCCAGCAGCGGACCCAGGGGGCAGGATGAAAAACTGTTTTTT.

The V and J genes are TRBV10-3 and TRBJ2-1, with 7 positions matching TRBD1. V shed 8 bases, J shed 5 bases, and the junction held 6 bases outside the gene matches. Germline V lookup: CDR1 ENHRY, CDR2 SYGVKD. This CDR3 region has 13 residues. The CDR3 loop is CAIQGTEHNEQFF. CDR3 sequence (DNA): TGTGCCATCCAAGGGACAGAGCACAATGAGCAGTTCTTC.

The DNA for the CDR3 is TGTGCCAGCAGACCTACCACAGGGTCTAACTATGGCTACACCTTC. It is translated as CASRPTTGSNYGYTF. V usage is TRBV7-6 and J usage is TRBJ1-2; the D gene is possibly TRBD1 (6 bases). The V and J ends lost 6 bases and 0 bases respectively, with 14 bases between them. The CDR3 has 15 residues. The germline gives CDR1 SGHVS, CDR2 FNYEAQ.

The chain combines TRBV12-5 with TRBJ1-4, with D possibly matching TRBD1 (6 bases). Between the trimmed V and J ends, which lost 6 bases and 6 bases, there was a span of 14 bases. Looked up from germline, CDR1 is LGHNT and CDR2 is FRNRAP. This CDR3 spans 14 amino acids. For the CDR3, the DNA is TGTGCTAGTGGCCTTCTAAGACAGGATGAAAAACTGTTTTTT. Protein: CASGLLRQDEKLFF.

The J gene is TRBJ2-7, the V gene TRBV25-1; D ambiguous. Trimming removed 5 bases at V and 2 bases at J, with 13 bases between. CDR3 size: 14 residues. Germline CDR1 is MGHDK and CDR2 is SYGVNS. DNA of the CDR3: TGTGCCAGCAGTCAGGCCCGGCGTGCCTACGAGCAGTACTTC. This sequence encodes CASSQARRAYEQYF.

The chain couples TRBV15 to TRBJ1-2; D remains unclear. The germline V gene has CDR1 LNHNV and CDR2 YYDKDF (reference sequence). This CDR3 is 16 amino acids long. Trimming stripped 0 bases from V and 4 bases from J, with 15 bases between. The DNA for the CDR3 is TGTGCCACCAGCAGAGATCGGGCAGCGGGTGTCTATGGCTACACCTTC. It encodes CATSRDRAAGVYGYTF.

The rearrangement uses TRBV5-1 and TRBJ1-3; 7 bases line up with TRBD1. V was clipped by 4 bases and J by 0 bases; unmatched bases: 7. CDR3 length: 16 amino acids. The germline CDR1 and CDR2 sequences are SGHRS and YFSETQ. CDR3 region: CASSQKQGNSGNTIYF. The CDR3 nucleotides are TGCGCCAGCAGCCAGAAACAGGGGAACTCTGGAAACACCATATATTTT. The variable domain in full, completed from reference TRBV5-1 and TRBJ1-3, reads KAGVTQTPRYLIKTRGQQVTLSCSPISGHRSVSWYQQTPGQGLQFLFEYFSETQRNKGNFPGRFSGRQFSNSRSEMNVSTLELGDSALYLCASSQKQGNSGNTIYFGEGSWLTVV.

This chain uses TRBV5-4 with TRBJ1-1; D possibly corresponds to TRBD1 (5 bases). Trimming cost V 4 bases and J 1 base, with 11 bases left between them. This CDR3 spans 14 amino acids. Germline values: CDR1 SGHNT, CDR2 YYREEE (reference sequence). CDR3 loop: CASSPTDRNTEAFF. The CDR3 DNA follows: TGTGCCAGCAGCCCGACCGACAGGAACACTGAAGCTTTCTTT.